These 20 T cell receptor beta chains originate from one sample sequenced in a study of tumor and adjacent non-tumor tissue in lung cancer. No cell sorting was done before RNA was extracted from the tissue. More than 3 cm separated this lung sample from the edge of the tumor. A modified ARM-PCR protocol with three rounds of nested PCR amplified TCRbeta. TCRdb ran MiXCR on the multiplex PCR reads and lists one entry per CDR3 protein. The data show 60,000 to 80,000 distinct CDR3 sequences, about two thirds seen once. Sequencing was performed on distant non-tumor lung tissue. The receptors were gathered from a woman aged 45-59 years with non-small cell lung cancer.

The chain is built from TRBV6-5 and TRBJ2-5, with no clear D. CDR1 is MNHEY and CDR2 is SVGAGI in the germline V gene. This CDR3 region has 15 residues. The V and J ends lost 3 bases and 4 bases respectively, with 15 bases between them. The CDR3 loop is CASSYDLTPGETQYF. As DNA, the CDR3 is TGTGCCAGCAGTTATGACCTTACCCCGGGAGAGACCCAGTACTTC.

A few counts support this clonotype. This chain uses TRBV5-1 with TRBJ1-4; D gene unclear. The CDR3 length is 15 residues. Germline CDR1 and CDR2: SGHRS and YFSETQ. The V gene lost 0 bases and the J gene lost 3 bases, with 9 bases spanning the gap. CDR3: CASSLAVGSNEKLFF. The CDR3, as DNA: TGCGCCAGCAGCTTGGCCGTAGGTTCTAATGAAAAACTGTTTTTT.

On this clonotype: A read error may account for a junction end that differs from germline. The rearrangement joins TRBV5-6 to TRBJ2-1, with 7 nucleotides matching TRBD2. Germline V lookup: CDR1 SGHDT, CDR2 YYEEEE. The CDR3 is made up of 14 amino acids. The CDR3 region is CASSPPWGGDEHFF. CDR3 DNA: TGTGCCAGCAGTCCCCCATGGGGGGGGGATGAGCATTTCTTC.

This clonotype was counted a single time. The CDR3 DNA sequence: TGTGCCAGTAGCCTACTAGTGGGAGTGGGAGATACGCAGTATTTT. This encodes CASSLLVGVGDTQYF. This rearrangement joins TRBV6-6 to TRBJ2-3; D is perhaps TRBD2 (5 bases). V lost 9 bases and J lost 5, with 21 bases in between. The CDR3 runs 15 residues. The germline gives CDR1 MNHNY, CDR2 SVGAGI (reference sequence).

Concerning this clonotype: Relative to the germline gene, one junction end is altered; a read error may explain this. This CDR3 is CSARLVTGNQSQHF. The CDR3 bases are TGCAGTGCTAGACTAGTTACAGGGAATCAGTCCCAGCATTTC. The chain is built from TRBV20-1 and TRBJ1-5; a weak D match, TRBD1 (6 bases). Germline values: CDR1 DFQATT, CDR2 SNEGSKA (reference sequence). The CDR3 is made up of 14 amino acids.

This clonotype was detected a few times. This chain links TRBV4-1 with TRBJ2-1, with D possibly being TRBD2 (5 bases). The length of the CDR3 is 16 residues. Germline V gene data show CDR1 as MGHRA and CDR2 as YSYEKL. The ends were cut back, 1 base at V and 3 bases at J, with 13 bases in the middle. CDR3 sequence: CASSQVGSEVYNEQFF. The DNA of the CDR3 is TGCGCCAGCAGCCAAGTGGGTAGCGAGGTCTACAATGAGCAGTTCTTC.

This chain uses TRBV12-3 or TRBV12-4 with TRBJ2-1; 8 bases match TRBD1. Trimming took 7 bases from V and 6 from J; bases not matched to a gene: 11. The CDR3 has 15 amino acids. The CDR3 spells CASTILGQAGNEQFF. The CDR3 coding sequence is TGTGCCAGCACCATATTGGGACAGGCAGGCAATGAGCAGTTCTTC.

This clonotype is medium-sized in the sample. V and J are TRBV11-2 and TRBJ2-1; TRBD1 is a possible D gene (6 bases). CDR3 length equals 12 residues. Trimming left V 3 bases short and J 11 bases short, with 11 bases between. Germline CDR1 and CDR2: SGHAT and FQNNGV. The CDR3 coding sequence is TGTGCCAGCAGCTTGGGACACTACCAGCAGTTCTTC. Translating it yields CASSLGHYQQFF.

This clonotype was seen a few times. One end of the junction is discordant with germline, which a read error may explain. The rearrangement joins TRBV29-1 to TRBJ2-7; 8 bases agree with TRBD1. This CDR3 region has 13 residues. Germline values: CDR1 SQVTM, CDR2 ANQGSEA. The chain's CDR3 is CSVGRQGSYEQYF. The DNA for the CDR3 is TGTAGCGTTGGGCGACAGGGGTCTTACGAGCAGTACTTC.

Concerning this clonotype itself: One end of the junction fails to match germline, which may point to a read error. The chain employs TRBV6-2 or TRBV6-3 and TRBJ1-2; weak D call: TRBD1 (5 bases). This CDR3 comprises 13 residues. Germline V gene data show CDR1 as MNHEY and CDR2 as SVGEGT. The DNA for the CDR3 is TGTGCCAGCAATTCTCAGGGTATGGATGGCTGCAGCTTC. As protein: CASNSQGMDGCSF.

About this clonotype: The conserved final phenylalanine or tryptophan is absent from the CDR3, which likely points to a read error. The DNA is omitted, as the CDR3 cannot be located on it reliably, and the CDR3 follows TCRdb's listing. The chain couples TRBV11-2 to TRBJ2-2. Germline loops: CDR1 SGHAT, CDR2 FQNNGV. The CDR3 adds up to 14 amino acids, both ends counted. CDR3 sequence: CASSLDLNTGELFS.

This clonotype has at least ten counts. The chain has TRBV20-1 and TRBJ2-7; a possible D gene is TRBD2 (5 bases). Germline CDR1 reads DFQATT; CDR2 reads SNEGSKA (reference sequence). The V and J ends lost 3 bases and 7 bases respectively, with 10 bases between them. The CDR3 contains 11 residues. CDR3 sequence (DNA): TGCAGTGCTAGTGAGGGCGATGAGCAGTACTTC. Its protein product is CSASEGDEQYF.

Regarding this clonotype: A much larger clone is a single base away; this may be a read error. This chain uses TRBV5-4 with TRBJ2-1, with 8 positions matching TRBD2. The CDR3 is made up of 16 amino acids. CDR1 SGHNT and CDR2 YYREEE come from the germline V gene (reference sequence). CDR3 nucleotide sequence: TGTGACAGCAGCTTGGGTGGGGCAGCGGGAGCCAATGAGCAGTTCTTC. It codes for CDSSLGGAAGANEQFF.

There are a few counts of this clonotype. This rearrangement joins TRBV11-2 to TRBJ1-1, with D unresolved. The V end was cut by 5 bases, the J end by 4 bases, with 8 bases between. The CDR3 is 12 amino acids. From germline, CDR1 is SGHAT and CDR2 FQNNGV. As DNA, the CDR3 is TGTGCCAGCAGCAAAGAGGGCACTGAAGCTTTCTTT. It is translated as CASSKEGTEAFF.

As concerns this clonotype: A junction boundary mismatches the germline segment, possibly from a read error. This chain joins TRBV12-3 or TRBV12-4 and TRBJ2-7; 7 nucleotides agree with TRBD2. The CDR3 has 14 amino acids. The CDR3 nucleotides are TGTGCCAGCACCTCGACTAGCAGGAGTTATGAGCAATACTTC. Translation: CASTSTSRSYEQYF.

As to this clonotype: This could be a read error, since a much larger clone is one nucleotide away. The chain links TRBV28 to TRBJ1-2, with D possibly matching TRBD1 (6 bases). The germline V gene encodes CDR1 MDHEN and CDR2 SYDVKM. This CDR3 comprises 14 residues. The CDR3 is CVSSPPGGQDGYTF. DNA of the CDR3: TGTGTCAGCAGTCCCCCCGGGGGGCAGGATGGCTACACCTTC.

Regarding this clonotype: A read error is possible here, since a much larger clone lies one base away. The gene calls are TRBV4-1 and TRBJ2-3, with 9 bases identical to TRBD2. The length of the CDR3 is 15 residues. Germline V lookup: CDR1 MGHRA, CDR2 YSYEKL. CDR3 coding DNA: TGCGCCAGCAGCCAAGAGCGGGAGGGCACAGATACGCAGTTTTTT. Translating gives CASSQEREGTDTQFF.

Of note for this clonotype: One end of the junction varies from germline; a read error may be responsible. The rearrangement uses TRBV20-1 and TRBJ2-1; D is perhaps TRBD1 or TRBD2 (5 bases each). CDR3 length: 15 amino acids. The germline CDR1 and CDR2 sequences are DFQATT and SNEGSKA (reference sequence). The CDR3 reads CNARGASIGTGEQLF. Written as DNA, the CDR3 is TGCAATGCTAGAGGGGCGAGCATAGGTACGGGTGAGCAGTTATTC.

CDR3 DNA: TGTGCCAGCAGCTTCGGCTTGGAGACCCAGTACTTC. Protein sequence: CASSFGLETQYF. V gene TRBV11-2 combines with J gene TRBJ2-5; D gene unclear. Trimming left V 3 bases short and J 5 bases short, with 7 bases between. This CDR3 contains 12 residues. Germline CDR1 SGHAT, CDR2 FQNNGV.

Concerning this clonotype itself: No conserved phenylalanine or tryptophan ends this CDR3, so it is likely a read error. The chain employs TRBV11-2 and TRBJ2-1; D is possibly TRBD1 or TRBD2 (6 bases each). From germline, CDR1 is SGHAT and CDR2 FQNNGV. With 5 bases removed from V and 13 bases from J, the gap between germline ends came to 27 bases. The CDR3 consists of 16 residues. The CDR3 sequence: CASSRMTLTGDNNQFI. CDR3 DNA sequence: TGTGCCAGCAGCCGGATGACACTAACGGGGGACAATAATCAGTTCATC.